Presented here are 18 T cell receptor beta chains from one specimen sequenced in a study of blood T cell repertoires in COVID-19. Measured with immunoSEQ multiplex PCR; TCRdb has only the in-frame clones, and not every one. The sample comprises approximately 300,000 clones, about 87% of which are singletons, and approximately 4% rests with the top ten. The sequencing input was peripheral blood. The receptors were gathered from a woman aged 35 to 49 with acute or convalescent COVID-19.

The chain links TRBV7-9 to TRBJ1-4; possible D gene TRBD1, 5 bases. Between the trimmed V and J ends, which lost 5 bases and 5 bases, there was a span of 12 bases. This CDR3 spans 14 amino acids. Germline V gene data show CDR1 as SEHNR and CDR2 as FQNEAQ (reference sequence). The CDR3 DNA sequence: TGTGCCAGCAGCATGGACACAATCAATGAAAAACTGTTTTTT. This codes for CASSMDTINEKLFF.

This clone appeared once. The V and J genes are TRBV4-1 and TRBJ1-2; D may be TRBD1 (5 bases). Trimming removed 3 bases from V and 3 bases from J, with 17 bases in between. This CDR3 comprises 16 residues. From germline, CDR1 is MGHRA and CDR2 YSYEKL. CDR3 DNA: TGCGCCAGCAGCCACGGTGTGATAGGGGTTCACTATGGCTACACCTTC. Its translation: CASSHGVIGVHYGYTF.

Only one count was recorded for this clone. The chain combines TRBV10-3 with TRBJ2-5; 8 bases align to TRBD1. Germline CDR1 is ENHRY and CDR2 is SYGVKD. The CDR3 totals 14 residues. V gave up 4 bases and J gave up 8 bases; unmatched junction bases: 9. The CDR3 is CAISGTGTSPTQYF. In DNA, the CDR3 is TGTGCCATCAGTGGGACAGGGACCTCCCCCACCCAGTACTTC.

The gene calls are TRBV2 and TRBJ2-3; D may be TRBD1 (5 bases). V lost 0 bases and J lost 6, with 19 bases in between. The CDR3 has 17 residues. The germline V gene encodes CDR1 SNHLY and CDR2 FYNNEI. Here the CDR3 reads CASSEALRWGTRDTQYF. The CDR3 nucleotides read TGTGCCAGCAGTGAAGCGCTTAGGTGGGGCACGAGGGATACGCAGTATTTT.

Worth noting for this clone: Compared with germline, one end of the junction differs, possibly owing to a read error. The chain joins TRBV27 to TRBJ1-1; the match to TRBD1 covers 7 bases. Germline values: CDR1 MNHEY, CDR2 SMNVEV (reference sequence). This CDR3 comprises 13 residues. The CDR3 DNA follows: TGTGCCAGCAGTTTCGGGACAGACGCCCAGCTTCTGTGG. The encoded protein is CASSFGTDAQLLW.

The chain is built from TRBV9 and TRBJ2-3; 12 nucleotides line up with TRBD2. V lost 3 bases to trimming and J lost 0 bases; unmatched junction nucleotides: 11. Germline V gene data show CDR1 as SGDLS and CDR2 as YYNGEE. The CDR3 extends over 19 amino acids. The CDR3 spells CASSGTSGTRSSSTDTQYF. In DNA, the CDR3 is TGTGCCAGCAGCGGGACTAGCGGGACCCGGAGCTCTAGCACAGATACGCAGTATTTT.

The chain combines TRBV29-1 with TRBJ2-3, with a possible D match to TRBD2 (6 bases). V lost 6 bases to trimming and J lost 4 bases, with 14 bases between them. The germline V gene has CDR1 SQVTM and CDR2 ANQGSEA. CDR3 length: 13 amino acids. As DNA, the CDR3 is TGCAGCGTAGATGCTAGCGTCGCAGATACGCAGTATTTT. As protein: CSVDASVADTQYF.

The V call is TRBV11-3, the J call TRBJ2-5; TRBD2 agrees at 8 bases. The CDR3 runs to 15 residues. V was pared by 6 bases and J by 1 base, with 7 bases of the junction left unmatched. CDR1 is SGHNT, CDR2 YENEEA, per germline. CDR3 DNA sequence: TGTGCCAGCAGTCCCTCGGGAGGGGCCCAAGAGACCCAGTACTTC. The encoded protein is CASSPSGGAQETQYF.

This clone was recorded a few times. The chain carries TRBV2 and TRBJ1-1; D gene uncertain. The ends were cut back, 4 bases at V and 8 bases at J, with 8 bases in the middle. The CDR3 totals 11 residues. Germline CDR1 SNHLY, CDR2 FYNNEI. The CDR3 DNA sequence: TGTGCCAGCAGTGCCCGTCGGGAAGCTTTCTTT. Translating it yields CASSARREAFF.

The genes are TRBV19 and TRBJ1-3; TRBD1 might be the D (6 bases). CDR3 size: 15 residues. Between the trimmed V and J ends, which lost 4 bases and 0 bases, there was a span of 10 bases. Looked up from germline, CDR1 is LNHDA and CDR2 is SQIVND (reference sequence). Written as DNA, the CDR3 is TGTGCCAGTAGTACCCGGGACATCTCTGGAAACACCATATATTTT. Amino acid sequence: CASSTRDISGNTIYF.

This chain connects TRBV27 to TRBJ2-1; 9 nucleotides align to TRBD2. The CDR3 spans 16 residues. V shed 0 bases, J shed 4 bases, and the junction held 4 bases outside the gene matches. Per germline, CDR1 MNHEY and CDR2 SMNVEV (reference sequence). For the CDR3, the DNA is TGTGCCAGCAGTTTATCGAGCGGGGGGCCGTACAATGAGCAGTTCTTC. It translates to CASSLSSGGPYNEQFF.

The chain has TRBV19 and TRBJ1-5; 10 bases match TRBD1. The CDR3 sequence is 17 residues long. The germline V gene has CDR1 LNHDA and CDR2 SQIVND (reference sequence). J lost 4 bases, V lost 5 bases, and 11 bases had no gene match. CDR3 bases: TGTGCCAGTAGTTCCCGGGACAGGGGACCCCTTAATCAGCCCCAGCATTTT. As protein: CASSSRDRGPLNQPQHF.

V usage is TRBV10-3 and J usage is TRBJ2-2; D possibly corresponds to TRBD2 (5 bases). There are 15 residues in the CDR3. The ends were cut back, 10 bases at V and 5 bases at J, with 20 bases in the middle. Germline CDR1 is ENHRY and CDR2 is SYGVKD. The CDR3 DNA follows: TGTGCCACCAGAGCGGCTCGGGGAGAGACCGGGGAGCTGTTTTTT. This gives the protein CATRAARGETGELFF.

The gene calls are TRBV10-3 and TRBJ1-2; 9 positions match TRBD1. Germline loops: CDR1 ENHRY, CDR2 SYGVKD. The V segment lost 3 bases and the J segment 0 bases; nucleotides outside the gene matches: 8. The CDR3 is 17 residues long. The CDR3 DNA reads TGTGCCATCAGTGACCTGACAGGGGGGTCAACTAACTATGGCTACACCTTC. This codes for CAISDLTGGSTNYGYTF.

The chain recombines TRBV9 with TRBJ1-3, with 7 bases that match TRBD1. CDR1 is SGDLS and CDR2 is YYNGEE in the germline V gene. V was pared by 2 bases and J by 4 bases, with 9 bases of the junction left unmatched. This CDR3 has 16 residues. CDR3 coding DNA: TGTGCCAGCAGCGTGAGATCACAGGGGATAGGAAACACCATATATTTT. As protein: CASSVRSQGIGNTIYF.

This clone was seen once. The chain combines TRBV9 with TRBJ1-6; TRBD1 agrees at 10 bases. The germline V gene encodes CDR1 SGDLS and CDR2 YYNGEE. The ends lost 3 bases at V and 14 bases at J; junction bases unmatched: 14. The CDR3 runs 16 residues. The CDR3 DNA is TGTGCCAGCAGCGCAGACACCGGGACAGGGGACCGGGCCCTCCACTTT. Amino acids: CASSADTGTGDRALHF.

J is TRBJ2-3 and V is TRBV7-2; the D is unclear. The CDR3 runs 13 residues. The ends were cut back, 3 bases at V and 1 base at J, with 5 bases in the middle. Looked up from germline, CDR1 is SGHTA and CDR2 is FQGNSA. The DNA for the CDR3 is TGTGCCAGCAGCTTCAGTCGCACAGATACGCAGTATTTT. Protein product: CASSFSRTDTQYF.

The chain is built from TRBV6-5 and TRBJ1-5; D gene unclear. The ends were cut back, 6 bases at V and 3 bases at J, with 9 bases in the middle. The CDR3 is 13 amino acids. Germline V gene data show CDR1 as MNHEY and CDR2 as SVGAGI. The CDR3: CASRPGINQPQHF. The CDR3 DNA sequence: TGTGCCAGCAGGCCGGGAATCAATCAGCCCCAGCATTTT.